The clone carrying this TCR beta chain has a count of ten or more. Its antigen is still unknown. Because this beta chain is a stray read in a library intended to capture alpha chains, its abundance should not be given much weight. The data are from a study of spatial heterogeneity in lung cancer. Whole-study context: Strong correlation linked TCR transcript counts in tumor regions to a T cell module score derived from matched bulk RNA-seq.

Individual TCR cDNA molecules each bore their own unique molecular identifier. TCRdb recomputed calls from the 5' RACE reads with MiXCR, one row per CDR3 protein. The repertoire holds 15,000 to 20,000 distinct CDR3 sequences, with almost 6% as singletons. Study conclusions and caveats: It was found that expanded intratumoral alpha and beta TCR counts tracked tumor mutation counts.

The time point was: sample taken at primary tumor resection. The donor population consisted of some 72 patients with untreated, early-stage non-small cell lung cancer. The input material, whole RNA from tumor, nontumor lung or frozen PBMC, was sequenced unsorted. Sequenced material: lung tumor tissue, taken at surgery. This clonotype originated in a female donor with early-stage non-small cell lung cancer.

CDR3 coding DNA: TGTGCCAGCAGCAGTAGCACAGATACGCAGTATTTT. It encodes CASSSSTDTQYF. The chain couples TRBV5-4 to TRBJ2-3; no clear D. The ends were cut back, 4 bases at V and 0 bases at J, with 3 bases in the middle. This CDR3 is built from 12 residues. Germline assignment: CDR1 SGHNT and CDR2 YYREEE (reference sequence).